The rows below give T cell receptor beta chains drawn from one sample of a study of cytomegalovirus exposure and HLA in healthy donors. The table came from immunoSEQ multiplex PCR; TCRdb's copy has only in-frame clones and leaves some out. In the table there are approximately 230,000 clones, about 88% of which are singletons. Sequencing was carried out using PBMCs. These receptors all come from a man aged 18 to 30 in good health and CMV-seropositive. The CDR3 runs from the conserved cysteine through the conserved F or W.

TRBV9,TRBJ2-3,CASGASGKGADTQYF
TRBV27,TRBJ1-2,CASSTLRKNYGYTF
TRBV5-1,TRBJ1-1,CASSFGIEGTEAFF
TRBV4-3,TRBJ2-7,CASSQEVDLAYEQYF
TRBV7-6,TRBJ2-7,CASSLAAGGEQYF
TRBV5-8,TRBJ1-2,CASSKRTAPLGVYGYTF
TRBV27,TRBJ2-3,CASSLFARISTDTQYF
TRBV11-2,TRBJ2-7,CASSLSGRAHEQYF
TRBV5-6,TRBJ2-1,CASSLHHEQFF
TRBV7-9,TRBJ2-7,CASSSTGQGARYEQYF
TRBV10-2,TRBJ2-7,CASSQRDRGEQYF
TRBV4-3,TRBJ1-2,CASSQEVFGRYGYTF
TRBV5-1,TRBJ1-1,CASSFPKANTEAFF
TRBV20-1,TRBJ2-7,CSADQGYEQYF
TRBV5-1,TRBJ2-2,CASSSPGRENTGELFF
TRBV5-1,TRBJ2-1,CASSWTSGSRDEQFF
TRBV6-5,TRBJ2-7,CASRDPDSYEQYF
TRBV5-4,TRBJ2-1,CASELDRGTKFF
TRBV6-5,TRBJ2-7,CASSDITYEQYF
TRBV7-2,TRBJ1-2,CASSYPGLNYGYTF
TRBV7-9,TRBJ2-7,CASNPAGEAYEQYF
TRBV5-1,TRBJ2-5,CARRTSARDEETQYF
TRBV7-9,TRBJ1-2,CASSFSSGNYGYTF
TRBV5-1,TRBJ2-7,CASSSSPSGSPGDEQYF
TRBV30,TRBJ1-2,CAWNRDRAINYGYTF
TRBV30,TRBJ2-7,CAWIRQGSEQYF
TRBV30,TRBJ2-3,CAWASRVLDTQYF
TRBV9,TRBJ2-3,CASSTAILGDTQYF
TRBV30,TRBJ1-2,CAWSVGWRDGYTF
TRBV27,TRBJ1-1,CASSGLGNTEAFF
TRBV30,TRBJ2-1,CAWSVGVSSYNEQFF
TRBV9,TRBJ2-3,CASSVGASGPTDTQYF
TRBV29-1,TRBJ2-3,CSVVRGQDTQYF
TRBV6-1,TRBJ2-1,CASTEQGWVNEQFF
TRBV29-1,TRBJ2-3,CSVEDNRGGTDTQYF
TRBV19,TRBJ1-5,CASSMGPVINIGNQPQHF